This TCR beta chain comes out of a study of beta chain features in type 1 diabetes. CD4+ naive, central memory, regulatory and stem cell-like memory subsets were isolated by sorting on CD45RO/CCR7/CD25/CD127/CD95/CD27. Expressed TCRB transcripts were sequenced because the entire RNA isolate underwent reverse transcription. Clones were sequenced by immunoSEQ multiplex PCR, and TCRdb holds only the in-frame ones, with some missing. The repertoire holds about 450,000 clones, roughly 11% seen once, with approximately 0.05% in the top ten. Study findings and constraints: Shortening of TCRB CDR3s, moderate but significant, appeared in all four CD4+ subsets of Type 1 diabetes patients.

The CDR3 is 13 residues long. Germline-derived CDR1 and CDR2 are SGHDT and YYEEEE. V lost 4 bases and J lost 4, with 9 bases in between. This clone is a singleton in its sample. Its antigen is currently unknown. Sequencing input: naive CD4+ T cells from blood. The origin of this receptor is a woman aged 18-29 years in good health. J is TRBJ1-5 and V is TRBV5-6; D is unresolved. The CDR3 DNA is TGTGCCAGCAGCCTGGTCGGGAATCAGCCCCAGCATTTT. Translated, it gives CASSLVGNQPQHF.